Each of the 4 T cell receptor beta chains below was sequenced from the same sample in a study of regulatory T cells in long-lasting Graves disease. Time point specified: persistent/refractory GD, antithyroid drugs over 5 years with positive TRAb. Following extraction of RNA from PBMCs, that RNA was used to make the TCR library. The TCR beta library used iRepertoire HTBI primers with Arm-PCR amplification of CDR3. TCRdb re-called the multiplex PCR reads through MiXCR, storing one row per CDR3 protein. The table includes fewer than 600,000 distinct CDR3 sequences, approximately 23% detected once. The source material was peripheral blood mononuclear cells (PBMCs), sampled when the disease was refractory, from a patient treated with antithyroid drugs. The receptors were gathered from a female donor with Graves disease.

This clonotype was recorded many times. The rearrangement links TRBV29-1 to TRBJ1-3; D uncertain. Germline V gene lookup returns CDR1 SQVTM and CDR2 ANQGSEA. The CDR3 is made up of 13 amino acids. Deletions cut 3 bases from V and 0 bases from J, with 6 bases between. CDR3 DNA: TGCAGCGTTGAGGACTTCTCTGGAAACACCATATATTTT. Translated, it gives CSVEDFSGNTIYF.

The table lists this clonotype with a few counts. CDR3 protein: CASSLVVSDLGNTIYF. Written as DNA, the CDR3 is TGTGCCAGCAGCTTAGTCGTGTCGGACCTAGGAAACACCATATATTTT. The chain has TRBV7-2 and TRBJ1-3; no definite D call. Germline lookup yields CDR1 SGHTA and CDR2 FQGNSA. The CDR3 length is 16 residues. Trimming left V 1 base short and J 4 bases short, with 14 bases between.

Notes on this clonotype: No conserved phenylalanine or tryptophan is present at the end of the CDR3, so a read error is the likely explanation. This chain connects TRBV28 to TRBJ1-1; TRBD1 is a possible D gene (6 bases). The CDR3 contains 14 residues. Germline CDR1 is MDHEN and CDR2 is SYDVKM. Trimming left V 6 bases short and J 4 bases short, with 15 bases between. The CDR3 region has the DNA TGTGCCAGCAGAACAGGGATAGAGAGCACTGAAGCTTTCCTT. Translated: CASRTGIESTEAFL.

V gene TRBV2 combines with J gene TRBJ2-1; 8 nucleotides align to TRBD2. The ends lost 3 bases at V and 3 bases at J; junction bases unmatched: 4. Germline-derived CDR1 and CDR2 are SNHLY and FYNNEI. The length of the CDR3 is 15 residues. The DNA for the CDR3 is TGTGCCAGCAGTGACTACCTAGCGGGCTACAATGAGCAGTTCTTC. It codes for CASSDYLAGYNEQFF.